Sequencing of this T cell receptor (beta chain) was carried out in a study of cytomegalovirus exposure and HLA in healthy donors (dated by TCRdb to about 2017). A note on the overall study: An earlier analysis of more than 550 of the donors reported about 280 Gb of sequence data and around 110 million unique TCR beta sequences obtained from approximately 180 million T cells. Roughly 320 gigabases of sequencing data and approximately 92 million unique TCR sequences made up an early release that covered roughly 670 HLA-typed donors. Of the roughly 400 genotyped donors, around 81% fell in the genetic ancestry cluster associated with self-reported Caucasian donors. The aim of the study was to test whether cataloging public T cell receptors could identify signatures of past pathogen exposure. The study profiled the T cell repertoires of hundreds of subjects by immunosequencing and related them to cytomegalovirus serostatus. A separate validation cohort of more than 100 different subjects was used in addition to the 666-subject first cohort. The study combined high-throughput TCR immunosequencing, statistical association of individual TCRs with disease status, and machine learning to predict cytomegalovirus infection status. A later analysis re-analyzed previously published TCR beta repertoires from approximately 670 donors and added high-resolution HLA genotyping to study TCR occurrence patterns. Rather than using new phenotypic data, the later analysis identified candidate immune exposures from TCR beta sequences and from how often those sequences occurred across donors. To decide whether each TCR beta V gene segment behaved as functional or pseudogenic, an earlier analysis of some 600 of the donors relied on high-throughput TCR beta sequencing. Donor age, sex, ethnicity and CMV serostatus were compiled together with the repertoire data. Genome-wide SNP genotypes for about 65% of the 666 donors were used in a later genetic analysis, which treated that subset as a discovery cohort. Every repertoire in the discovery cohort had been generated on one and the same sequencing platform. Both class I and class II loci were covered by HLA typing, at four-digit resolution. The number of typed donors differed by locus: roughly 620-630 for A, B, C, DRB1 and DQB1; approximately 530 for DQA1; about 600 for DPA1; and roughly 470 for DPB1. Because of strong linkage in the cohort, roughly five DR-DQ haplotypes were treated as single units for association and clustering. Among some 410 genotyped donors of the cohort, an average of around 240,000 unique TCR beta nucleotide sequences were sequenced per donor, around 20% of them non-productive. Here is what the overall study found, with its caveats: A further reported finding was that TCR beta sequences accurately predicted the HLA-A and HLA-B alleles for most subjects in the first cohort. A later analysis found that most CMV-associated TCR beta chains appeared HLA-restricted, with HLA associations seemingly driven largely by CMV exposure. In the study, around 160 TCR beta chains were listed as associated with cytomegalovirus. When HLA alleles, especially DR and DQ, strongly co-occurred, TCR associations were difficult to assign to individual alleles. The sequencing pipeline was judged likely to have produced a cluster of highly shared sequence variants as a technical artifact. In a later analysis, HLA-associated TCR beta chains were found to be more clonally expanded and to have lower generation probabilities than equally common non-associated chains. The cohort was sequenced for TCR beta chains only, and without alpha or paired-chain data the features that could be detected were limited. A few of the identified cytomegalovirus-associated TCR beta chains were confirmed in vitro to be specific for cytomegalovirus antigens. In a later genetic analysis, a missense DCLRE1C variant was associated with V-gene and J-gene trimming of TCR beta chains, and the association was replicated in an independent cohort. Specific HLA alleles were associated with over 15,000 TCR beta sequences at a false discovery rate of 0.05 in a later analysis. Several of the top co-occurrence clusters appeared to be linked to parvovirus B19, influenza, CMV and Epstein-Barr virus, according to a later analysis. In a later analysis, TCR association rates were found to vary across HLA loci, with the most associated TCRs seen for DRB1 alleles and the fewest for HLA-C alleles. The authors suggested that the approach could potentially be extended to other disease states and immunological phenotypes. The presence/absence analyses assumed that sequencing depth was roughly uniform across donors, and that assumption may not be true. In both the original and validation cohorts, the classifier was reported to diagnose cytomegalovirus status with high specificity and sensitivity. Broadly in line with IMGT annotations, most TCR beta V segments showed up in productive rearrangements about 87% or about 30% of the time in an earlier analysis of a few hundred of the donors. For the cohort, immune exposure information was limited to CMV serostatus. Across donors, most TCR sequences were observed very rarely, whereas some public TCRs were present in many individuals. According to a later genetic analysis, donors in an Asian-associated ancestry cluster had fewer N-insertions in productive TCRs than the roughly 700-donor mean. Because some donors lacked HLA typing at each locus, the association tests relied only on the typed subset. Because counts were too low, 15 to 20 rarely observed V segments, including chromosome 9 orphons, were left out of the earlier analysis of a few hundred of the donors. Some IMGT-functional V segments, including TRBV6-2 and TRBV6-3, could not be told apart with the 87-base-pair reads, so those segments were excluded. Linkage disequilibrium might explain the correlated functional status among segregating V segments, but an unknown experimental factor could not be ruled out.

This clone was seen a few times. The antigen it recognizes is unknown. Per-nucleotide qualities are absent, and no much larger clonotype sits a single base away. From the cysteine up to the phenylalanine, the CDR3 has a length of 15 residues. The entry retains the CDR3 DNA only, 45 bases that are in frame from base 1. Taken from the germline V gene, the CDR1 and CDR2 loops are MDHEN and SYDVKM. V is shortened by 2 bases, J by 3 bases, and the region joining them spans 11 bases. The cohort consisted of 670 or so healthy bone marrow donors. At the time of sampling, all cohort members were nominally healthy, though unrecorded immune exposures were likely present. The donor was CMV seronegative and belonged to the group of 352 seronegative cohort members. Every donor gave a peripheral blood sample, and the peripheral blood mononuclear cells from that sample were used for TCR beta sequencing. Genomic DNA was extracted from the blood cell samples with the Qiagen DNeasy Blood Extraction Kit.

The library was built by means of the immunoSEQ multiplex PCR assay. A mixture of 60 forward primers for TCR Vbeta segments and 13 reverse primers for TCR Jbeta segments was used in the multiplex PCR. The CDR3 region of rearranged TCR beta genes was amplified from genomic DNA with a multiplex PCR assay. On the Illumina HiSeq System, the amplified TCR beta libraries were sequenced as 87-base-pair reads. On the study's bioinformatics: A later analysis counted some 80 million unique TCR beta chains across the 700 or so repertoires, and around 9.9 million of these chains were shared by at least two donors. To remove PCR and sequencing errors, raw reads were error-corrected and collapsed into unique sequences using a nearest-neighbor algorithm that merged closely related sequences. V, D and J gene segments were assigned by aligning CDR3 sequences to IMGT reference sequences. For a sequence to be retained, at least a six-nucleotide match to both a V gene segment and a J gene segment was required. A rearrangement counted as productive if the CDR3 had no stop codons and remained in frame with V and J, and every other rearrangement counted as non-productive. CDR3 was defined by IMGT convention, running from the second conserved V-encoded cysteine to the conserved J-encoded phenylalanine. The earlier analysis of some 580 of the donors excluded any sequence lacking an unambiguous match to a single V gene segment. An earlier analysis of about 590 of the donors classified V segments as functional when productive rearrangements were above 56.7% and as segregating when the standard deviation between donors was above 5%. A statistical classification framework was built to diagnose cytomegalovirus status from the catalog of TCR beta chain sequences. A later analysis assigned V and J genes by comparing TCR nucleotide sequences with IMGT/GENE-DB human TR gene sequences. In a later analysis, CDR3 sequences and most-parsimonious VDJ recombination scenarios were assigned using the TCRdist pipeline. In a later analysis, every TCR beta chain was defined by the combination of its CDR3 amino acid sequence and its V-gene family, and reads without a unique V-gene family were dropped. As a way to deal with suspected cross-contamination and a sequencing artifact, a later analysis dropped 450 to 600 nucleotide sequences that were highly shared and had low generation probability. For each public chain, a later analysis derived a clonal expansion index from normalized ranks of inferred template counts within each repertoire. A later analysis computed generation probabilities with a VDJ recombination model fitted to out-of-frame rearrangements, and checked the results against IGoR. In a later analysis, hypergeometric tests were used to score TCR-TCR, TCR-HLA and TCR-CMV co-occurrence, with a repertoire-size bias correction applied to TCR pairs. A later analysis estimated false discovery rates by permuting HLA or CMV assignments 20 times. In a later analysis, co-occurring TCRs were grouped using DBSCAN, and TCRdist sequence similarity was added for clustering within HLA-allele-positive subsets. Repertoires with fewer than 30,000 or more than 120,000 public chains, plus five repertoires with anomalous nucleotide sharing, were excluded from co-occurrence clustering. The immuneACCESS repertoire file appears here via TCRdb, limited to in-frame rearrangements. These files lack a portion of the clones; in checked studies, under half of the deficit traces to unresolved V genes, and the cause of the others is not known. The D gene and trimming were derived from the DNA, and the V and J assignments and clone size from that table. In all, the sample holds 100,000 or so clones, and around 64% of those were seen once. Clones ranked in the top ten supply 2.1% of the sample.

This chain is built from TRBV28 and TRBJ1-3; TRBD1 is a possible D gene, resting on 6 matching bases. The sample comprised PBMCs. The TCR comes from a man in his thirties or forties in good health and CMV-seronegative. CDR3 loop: CASSLGQGLGNTIYF. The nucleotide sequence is TGTGCCAGCAGTTTAGGCCAGGGGCTTGGAAACACCATATATTTT.